The clone carrying this T cell receptor beta chain was observed a single time. Repertoires were generated with immunoSEQ multiplex PCR, while TCRdb's copy carries only in-frame clones and drops some. The data show about 50,000 clones, about 96% seen once. The data were obtained in a study of technical replicates of blood from a few donors. The germline gives CDR1 GTSNPN, CDR2 SVGIG (reference sequence). Trimming stripped 2 bases from V and 5 bases from J, with 10 bases between. There are 12 residues in the CDR3. The specimen sequenced was T cells isolated from PBMCs. The origin of this receptor is a human donor in good health. The chain recombines TRBV30 with TRBJ2-7; a possible D gene is TRBD2 (5 bases). CDR3 region: CAWSYLGDEQYF. The DNA for the CDR3 is TGTGCCTGGAGTTACCTCGGGGACGAGCAGTACTTC.